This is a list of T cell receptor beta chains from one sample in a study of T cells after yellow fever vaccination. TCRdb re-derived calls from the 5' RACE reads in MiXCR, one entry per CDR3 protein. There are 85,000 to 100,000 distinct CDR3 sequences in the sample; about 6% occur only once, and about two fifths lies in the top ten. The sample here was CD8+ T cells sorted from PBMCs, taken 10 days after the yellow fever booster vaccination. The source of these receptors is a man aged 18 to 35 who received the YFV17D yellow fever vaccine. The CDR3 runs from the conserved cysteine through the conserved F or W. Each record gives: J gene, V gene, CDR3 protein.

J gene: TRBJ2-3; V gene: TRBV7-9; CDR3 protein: CASSRGGTDTQYF
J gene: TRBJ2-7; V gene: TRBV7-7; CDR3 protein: CASSLGRGSYEQYF
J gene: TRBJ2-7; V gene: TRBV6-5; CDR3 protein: CASRTGSYEQYF
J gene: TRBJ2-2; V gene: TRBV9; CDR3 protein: CASSSRRASTGELFF
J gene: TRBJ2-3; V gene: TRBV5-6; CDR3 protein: CASSFTFVGPTVGDTQYF
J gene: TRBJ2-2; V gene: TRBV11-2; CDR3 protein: CASSLEAVHTGELFF
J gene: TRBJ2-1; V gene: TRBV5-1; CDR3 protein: CASSLWTGSTNEQFF
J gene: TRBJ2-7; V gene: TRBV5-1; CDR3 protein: CASSLAVRGTYEQYF
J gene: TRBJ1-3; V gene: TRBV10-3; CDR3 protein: CAISPTGAGNTIYF
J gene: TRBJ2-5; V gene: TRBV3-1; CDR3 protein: CASSHGRVGQETQYF
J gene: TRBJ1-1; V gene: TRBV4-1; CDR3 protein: CASSQVPYTKTEPLNTEAFF
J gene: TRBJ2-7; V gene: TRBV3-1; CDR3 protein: CASSSTTSESYEQYF
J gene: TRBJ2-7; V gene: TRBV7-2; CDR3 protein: CATGTGFSYEQYF
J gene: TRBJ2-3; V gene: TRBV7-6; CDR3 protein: CASSPGQGTLRDTQYF
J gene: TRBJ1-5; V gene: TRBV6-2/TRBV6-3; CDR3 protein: CASSFYAGGGNQPQHF
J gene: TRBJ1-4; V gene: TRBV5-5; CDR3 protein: CASSLGYGALNEKLFF
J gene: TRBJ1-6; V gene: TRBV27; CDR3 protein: CASRLTGGSSPLHF
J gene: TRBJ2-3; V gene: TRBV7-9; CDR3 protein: CASSLDGGSDTQYF
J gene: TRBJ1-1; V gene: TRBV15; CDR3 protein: CATSRRVPGEAFF
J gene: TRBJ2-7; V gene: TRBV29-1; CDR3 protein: CSVEVHGNYEQYF
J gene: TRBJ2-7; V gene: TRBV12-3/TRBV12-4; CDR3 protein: CASSSISYEQYF
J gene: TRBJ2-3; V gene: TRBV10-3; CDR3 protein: CAIRPQGSLDTQYF
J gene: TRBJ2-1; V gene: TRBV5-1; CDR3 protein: CASSLGTSGAPTHNEQFF
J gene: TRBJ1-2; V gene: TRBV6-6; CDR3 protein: CASGGEADYGYTF
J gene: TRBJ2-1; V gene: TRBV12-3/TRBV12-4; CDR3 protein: CASSLVAGGHEQFF
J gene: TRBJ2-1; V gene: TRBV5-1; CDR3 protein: CASSLVGGADEQFF
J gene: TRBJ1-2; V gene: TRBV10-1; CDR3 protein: CASSVDRAYGYTF
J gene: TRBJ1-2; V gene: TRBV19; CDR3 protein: CASTTTGFAYGYTF